The rows below give T cell receptor beta chains drawn from one sample of a study of cytomegalovirus exposure and HLA in healthy donors. TCRdb's copy holds only in-frame clones and misses some; the assay was immunoSEQ multiplex PCR. The sample holds 150,000 to 200,000 clones, roughly four fifths seen once. The sample was PBMCs. The receptors were sampled from a woman younger than 30 in good health and CMV-seropositive. CDR3s leave out the opening cysteine and the closing phenylalanine or tryptophan.

11	TRBV7-2	TRBJ2-1	ASSFLRGNEQF
13	TRBV28	TRBJ1-1	ASYRGQSIRTEAF
12	TRBV28	TRBJ1-6	ASSPTGTFMDLH
15	TRBV4-1	TRBJ1-4	ASSQDMRVWTNEKLF
13	TRBV6-5	TRBJ2-2	ASSYSGGYTGELF
13	TRBV2	TRBJ2-5	ASSAVGGMGGTQY
13	TRBV4-2	TRBJ1-6	ASGPPDRVNSPLH
12	TRBV2	TRBJ1-6	ASRTGTENSPLH
15	TRBV5-4	TRBJ1-6	ASSLGGGSSYNSPLH
15	TRBV25-1	TRBJ1-3	ASSEFGGSGGGNTIY
13	TRBV6-1	TRBJ2-1	ASIKSGGANNEQF
15	TRBV9	TRBJ1-2	ASSQSIRRGSNYGYT
13	TRBV5-1	TRBJ1-2	ASSPGDRDSYGYT